Included here is one TCR beta chain sequence, with context. What it recognizes is unknown. The CDR3 totals 14 residues. Germline assignment: CDR1 SGHDT and CDR2 YYEEEE. This record belongs to a study of monozygotic twins with inflammatory bowel disease. Study-wide results and caveats: In patient repertoires, differing immunosuppressive treatments may have added some variability.

UMIs with a 6-nucleotide sample barcode were added by template switching. TCRdb reprocessed the 5' RACE reads, keeping one entry per CDR3 protein, no DNA. This table lists a few hundred thousand distinct CDR3 sequences. The rearrangement uses TRBV5-6 and TRBJ1-1; TCRdb returns TRBD1, unconfirmable since there is no DNA. The sample taken for sequencing was blood. The receptor comes from a human donor with ulcerative colitis or Crohn's disease, or a healthy co-twin of an affected twin (not recorded which). The CDR3 sequence: CASSLGQSNTEAFF.